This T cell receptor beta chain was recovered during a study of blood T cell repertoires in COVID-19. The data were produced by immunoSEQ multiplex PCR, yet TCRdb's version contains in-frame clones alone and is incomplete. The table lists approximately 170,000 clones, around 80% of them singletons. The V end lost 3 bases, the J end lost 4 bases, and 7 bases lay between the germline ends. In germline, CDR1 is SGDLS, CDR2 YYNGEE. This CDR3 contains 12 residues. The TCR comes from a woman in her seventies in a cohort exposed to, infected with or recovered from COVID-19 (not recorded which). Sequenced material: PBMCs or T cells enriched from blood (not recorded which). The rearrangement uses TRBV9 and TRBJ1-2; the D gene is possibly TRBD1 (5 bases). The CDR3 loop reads CASSEGSYGYTF. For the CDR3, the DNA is TGTGCCAGCAGCGAGGGGTCCTATGGCTACACCTTC.